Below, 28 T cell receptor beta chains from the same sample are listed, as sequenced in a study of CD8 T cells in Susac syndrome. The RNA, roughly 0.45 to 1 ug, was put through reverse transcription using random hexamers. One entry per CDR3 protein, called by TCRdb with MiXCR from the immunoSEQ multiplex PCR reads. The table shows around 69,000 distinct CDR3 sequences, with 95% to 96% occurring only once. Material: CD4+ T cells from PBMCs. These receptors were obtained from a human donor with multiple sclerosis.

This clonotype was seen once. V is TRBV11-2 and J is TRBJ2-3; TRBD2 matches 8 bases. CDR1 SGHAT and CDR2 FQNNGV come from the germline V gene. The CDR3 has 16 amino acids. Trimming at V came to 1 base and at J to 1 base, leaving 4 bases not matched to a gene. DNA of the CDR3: TGTGCCAGCAGCTTAGTTGGTAGCGGGGGCACAGATACGCAGTATTTT. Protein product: CASSLVGSGGTDTQYF.

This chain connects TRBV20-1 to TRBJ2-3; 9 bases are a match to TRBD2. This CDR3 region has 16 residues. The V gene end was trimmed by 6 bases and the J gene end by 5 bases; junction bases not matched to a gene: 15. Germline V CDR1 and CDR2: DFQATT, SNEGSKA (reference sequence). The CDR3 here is CSAEGVASGEGDTQYF. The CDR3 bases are TGCAGTGCGGAGGGGGTGGCTAGCGGGGAGGGAGATACGCAGTATTTT.

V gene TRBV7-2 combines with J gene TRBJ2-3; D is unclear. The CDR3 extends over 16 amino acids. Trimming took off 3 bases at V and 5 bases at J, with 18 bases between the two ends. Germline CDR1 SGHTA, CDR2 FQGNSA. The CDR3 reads CASSFSVSRTEDTQYF. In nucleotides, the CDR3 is TGTGCCAGCAGCTTCTCGGTGAGTCGGACCGAAGATACGCAGTATTTT.

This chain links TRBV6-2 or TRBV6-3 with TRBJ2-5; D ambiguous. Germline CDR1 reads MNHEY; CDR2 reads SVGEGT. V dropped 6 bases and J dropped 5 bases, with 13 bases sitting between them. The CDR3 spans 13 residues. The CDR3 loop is CASSTRTGETQYF. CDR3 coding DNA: TGTGCCAGCAGCACCCGGACCGGGGAGACCCAGTACTTC.

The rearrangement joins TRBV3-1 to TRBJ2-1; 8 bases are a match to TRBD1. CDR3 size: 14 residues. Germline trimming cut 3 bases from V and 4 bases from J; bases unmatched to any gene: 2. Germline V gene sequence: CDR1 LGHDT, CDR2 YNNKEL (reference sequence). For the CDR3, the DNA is TGTGCCAGCAGCCACACAGGGGGGTACAATGAGCAGTTCTTC. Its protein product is CASSHTGGYNEQFF.

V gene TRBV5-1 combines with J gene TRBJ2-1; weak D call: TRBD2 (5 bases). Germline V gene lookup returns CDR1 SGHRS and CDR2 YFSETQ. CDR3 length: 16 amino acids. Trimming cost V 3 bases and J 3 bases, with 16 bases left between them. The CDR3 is CASSYEPSGSYNEQFF. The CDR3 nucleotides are TGCGCCAGCAGCTATGAACCCTCGGGAAGCTACAATGAGCAGTTCTTC.

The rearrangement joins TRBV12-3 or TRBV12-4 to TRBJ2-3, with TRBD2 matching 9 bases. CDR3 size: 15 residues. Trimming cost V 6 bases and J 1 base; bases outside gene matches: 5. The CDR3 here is CASRDRTSGTDTQYF. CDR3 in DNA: TGTGCCAGCAGAGACCGGACTAGCGGCACAGATACGCAGTATTTT.

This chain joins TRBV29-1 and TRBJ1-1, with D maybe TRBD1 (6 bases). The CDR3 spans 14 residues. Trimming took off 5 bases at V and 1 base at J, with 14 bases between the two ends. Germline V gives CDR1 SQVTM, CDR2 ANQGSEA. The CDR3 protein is CSVSRTVKNTEAFF. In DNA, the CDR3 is TGCAGCGTTTCGAGGACAGTCAAGAACACTGAAGCTTTCTTT.

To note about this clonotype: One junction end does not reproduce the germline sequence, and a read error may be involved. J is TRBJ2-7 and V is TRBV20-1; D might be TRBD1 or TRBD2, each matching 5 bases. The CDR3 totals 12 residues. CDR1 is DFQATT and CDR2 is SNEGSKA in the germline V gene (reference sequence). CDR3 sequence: CRAKDYRTDQYF. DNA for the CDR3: TGCAGAGCTAAAGACTACAGGACTGATCAGTACTTC.

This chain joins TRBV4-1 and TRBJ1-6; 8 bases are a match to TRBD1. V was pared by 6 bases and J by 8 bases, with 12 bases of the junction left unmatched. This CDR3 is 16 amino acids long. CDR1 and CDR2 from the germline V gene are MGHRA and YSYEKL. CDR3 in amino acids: CASRQTGAAGYSPLHF. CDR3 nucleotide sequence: TGCGCCAGCAGGCAGACAGGGGCCGCGGGTTATTCACCCCTCCACTTT.

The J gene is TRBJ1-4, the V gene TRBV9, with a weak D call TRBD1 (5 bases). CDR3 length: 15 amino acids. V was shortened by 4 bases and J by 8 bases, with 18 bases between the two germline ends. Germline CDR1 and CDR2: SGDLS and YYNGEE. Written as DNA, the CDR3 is TGTGCCAGCAGCCCAGTTCCCGGGGCGGGAGAAAAACTGTTTTTT. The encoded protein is CASSPVPGAGEKLFF.

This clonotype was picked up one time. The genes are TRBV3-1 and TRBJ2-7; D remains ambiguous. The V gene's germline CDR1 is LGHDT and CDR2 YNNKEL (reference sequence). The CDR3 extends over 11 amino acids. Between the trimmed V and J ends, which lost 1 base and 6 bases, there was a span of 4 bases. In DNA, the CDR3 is TGTGCCAGCAGCCAAGGCCCCGAGCAGTACTTC. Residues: CASSQGPEQYF.

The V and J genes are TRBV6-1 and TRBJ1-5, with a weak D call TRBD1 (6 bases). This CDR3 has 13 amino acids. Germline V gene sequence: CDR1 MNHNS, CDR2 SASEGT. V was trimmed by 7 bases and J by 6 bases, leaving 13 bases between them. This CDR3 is CASNGGGVQPQHF. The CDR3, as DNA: TGTGCCAGCAACGGAGGGGGGGTTCAGCCCCAGCATTTT.

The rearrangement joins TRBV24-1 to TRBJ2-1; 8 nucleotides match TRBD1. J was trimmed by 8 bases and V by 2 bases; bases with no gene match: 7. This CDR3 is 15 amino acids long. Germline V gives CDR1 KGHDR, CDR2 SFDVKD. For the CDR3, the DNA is TGTGCCACCAGTGATTCCAGGGGGCGCACCTATGAGCAGTTCTTC. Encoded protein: CATSDSRGRTYEQFF.

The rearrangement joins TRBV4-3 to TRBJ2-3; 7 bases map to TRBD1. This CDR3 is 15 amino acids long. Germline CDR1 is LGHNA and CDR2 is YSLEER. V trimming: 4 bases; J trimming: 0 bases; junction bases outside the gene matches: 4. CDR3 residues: CASSRDSASTDTQYF. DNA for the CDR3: TGCGCCAGCAGCCGGGACAGTGCTAGCACAGATACGCAGTATTTT.

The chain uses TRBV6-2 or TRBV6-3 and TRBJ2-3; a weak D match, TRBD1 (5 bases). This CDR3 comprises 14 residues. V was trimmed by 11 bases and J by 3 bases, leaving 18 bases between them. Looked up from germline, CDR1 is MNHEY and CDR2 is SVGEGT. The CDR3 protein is CAGQHDPATDTQYF. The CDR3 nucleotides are TGTGCCGGACAACACGATCCAGCTACAGATACGCAGTATTTT.

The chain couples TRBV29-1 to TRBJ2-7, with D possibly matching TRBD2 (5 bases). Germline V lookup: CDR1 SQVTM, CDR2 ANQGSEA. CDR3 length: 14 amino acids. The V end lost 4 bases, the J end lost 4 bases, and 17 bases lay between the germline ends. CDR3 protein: CSVGSHSSLYEQYF. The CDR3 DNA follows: TGCAGCGTTGGATCACACTCTAGCTTGTACGAGCAGTACTTC.

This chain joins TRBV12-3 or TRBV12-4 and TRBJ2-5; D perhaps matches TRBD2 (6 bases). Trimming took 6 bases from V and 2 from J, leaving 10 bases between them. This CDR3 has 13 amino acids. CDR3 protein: CASRPGLQETQYF. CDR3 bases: TGTGCCAGCAGGCCGGGACTTCAAGAGACCCAGTACTTC.

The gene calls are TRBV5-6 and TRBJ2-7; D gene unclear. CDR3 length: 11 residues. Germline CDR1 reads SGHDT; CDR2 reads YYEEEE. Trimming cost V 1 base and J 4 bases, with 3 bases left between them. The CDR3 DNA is TGTGCCAGCAGCTTGAGGTACGAGCAGTACTTC. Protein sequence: CASSLRYEQYF.

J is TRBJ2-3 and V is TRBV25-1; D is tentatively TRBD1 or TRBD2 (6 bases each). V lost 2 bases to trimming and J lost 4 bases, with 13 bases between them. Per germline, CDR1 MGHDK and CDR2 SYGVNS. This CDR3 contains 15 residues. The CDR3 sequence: CASSEPGAGADTQYF. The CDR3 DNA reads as TGTGCCAGCAGTGAACCGGGGGCAGGGGCAGATACGCAGTATTTT.

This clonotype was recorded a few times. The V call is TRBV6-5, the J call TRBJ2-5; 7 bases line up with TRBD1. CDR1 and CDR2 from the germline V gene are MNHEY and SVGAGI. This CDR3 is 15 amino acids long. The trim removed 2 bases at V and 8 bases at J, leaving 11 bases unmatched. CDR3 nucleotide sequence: TGTGCCAGCAGTTACCCAGGGATGAACAGGGGTACCCAGTACTTC. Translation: CASSYPGMNRGTQYF.

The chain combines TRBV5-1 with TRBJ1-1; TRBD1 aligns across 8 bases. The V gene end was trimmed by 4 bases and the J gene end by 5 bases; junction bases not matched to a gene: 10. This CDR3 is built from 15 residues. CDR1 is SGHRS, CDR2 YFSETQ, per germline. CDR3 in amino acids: CASSARQGRETEAFF. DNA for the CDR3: TGCGCCAGCAGCGCCCGACAGGGGCGAGAAACTGAAGCTTTCTTT.

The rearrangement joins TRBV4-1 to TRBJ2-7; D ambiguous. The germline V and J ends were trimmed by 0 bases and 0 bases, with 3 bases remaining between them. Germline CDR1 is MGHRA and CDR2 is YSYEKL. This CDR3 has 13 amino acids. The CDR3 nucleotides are TGCGCCAGCAGCCAAGAGCCCTCCTACGAGCAGTACTTC. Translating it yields CASSQEPSYEQYF.

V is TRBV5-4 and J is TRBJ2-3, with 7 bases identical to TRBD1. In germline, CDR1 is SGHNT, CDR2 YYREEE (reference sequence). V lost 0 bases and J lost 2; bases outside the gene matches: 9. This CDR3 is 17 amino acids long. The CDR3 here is CASSLGQGLGTTDTQYF. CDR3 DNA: TGTGCCAGCAGCTTGGGACAGGGCCTGGGAACCACAGATACGCAGTATTTT.

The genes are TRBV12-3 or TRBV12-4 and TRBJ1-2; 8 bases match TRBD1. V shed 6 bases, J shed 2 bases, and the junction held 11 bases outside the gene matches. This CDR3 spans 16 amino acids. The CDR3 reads CASRDYPRQGNYGYTF. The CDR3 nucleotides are TGTGCCAGCAGGGATTACCCACGACAGGGGAACTATGGCTACACCTTC.

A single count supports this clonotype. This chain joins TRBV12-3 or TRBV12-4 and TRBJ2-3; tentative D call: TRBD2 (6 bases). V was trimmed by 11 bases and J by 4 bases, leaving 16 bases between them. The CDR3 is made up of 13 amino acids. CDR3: CAGAGGRADTQYF. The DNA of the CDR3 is TGTGCCGGTGCCGGGGGACGGGCAGATACGCAGTATTTT.

CDR3 sequence reads: CASSQGLAPGYTF. The CDR3 bases are TGTGCCAGCAGCCAGGGATTGGCTCCTGGCTACACCTTC. This rearrangement joins TRBV2 to TRBJ1-2; the D gene is possibly TRBD1 (5 bases). CDR3 length: 13 residues. In germline, CDR1 is SNHLY, CDR2 FYNNEI. Trimming shortened V by 6 bases and J by 7 bases, and 15 bases separated the two germline ends. The full variable domain, its missing parts supplied by reference TRBV2 and TRBJ1-2, is EPEVTQTPSHQVTQMGQEVILRCVPISNHLYFYWYRQILGQKVEFLVSFYNNEISEKSEIFDDQFSVERPDGSNFTLKIRSTKLEDSAMYFCASSQGLAPGYTFGSGTRLTVV.

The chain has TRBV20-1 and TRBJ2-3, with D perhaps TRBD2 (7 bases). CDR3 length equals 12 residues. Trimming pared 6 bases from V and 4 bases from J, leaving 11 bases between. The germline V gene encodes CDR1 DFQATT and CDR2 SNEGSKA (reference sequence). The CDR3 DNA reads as TGCAGTGCCCGGGGGGCCTCAGATACGCAGTATTTT. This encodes CSARGASDTQYF.